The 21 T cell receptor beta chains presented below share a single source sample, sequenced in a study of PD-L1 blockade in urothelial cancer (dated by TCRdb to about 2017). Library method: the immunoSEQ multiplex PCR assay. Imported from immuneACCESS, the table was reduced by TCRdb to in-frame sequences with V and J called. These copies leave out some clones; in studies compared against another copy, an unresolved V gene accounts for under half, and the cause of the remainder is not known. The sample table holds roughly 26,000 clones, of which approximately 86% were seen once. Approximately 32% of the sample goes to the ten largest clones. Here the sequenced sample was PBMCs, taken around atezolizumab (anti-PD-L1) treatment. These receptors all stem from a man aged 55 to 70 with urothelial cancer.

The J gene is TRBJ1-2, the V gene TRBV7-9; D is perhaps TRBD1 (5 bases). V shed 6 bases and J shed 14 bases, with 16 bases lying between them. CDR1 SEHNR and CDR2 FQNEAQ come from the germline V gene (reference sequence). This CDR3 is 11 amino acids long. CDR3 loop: CASRTDSVYTF. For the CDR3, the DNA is TGTGCCAGCAGAACCGACAGCGTCTATACCTTC. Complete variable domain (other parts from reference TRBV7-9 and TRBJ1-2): DTGVSQNPRHKITKRGQNVTFRCDPISEHNRLYWYRQTLGQGPEFLTYFQNEAQLEKSRLLSDRFSAERPKGSFSTLEIQRTEQGDSAMYLCASRTDSVYTFGSGTRLTVV.

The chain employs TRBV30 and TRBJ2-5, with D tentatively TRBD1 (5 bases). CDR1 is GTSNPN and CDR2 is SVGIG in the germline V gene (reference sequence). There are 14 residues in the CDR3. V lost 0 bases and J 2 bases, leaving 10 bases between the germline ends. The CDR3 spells CAWSVSRGQETQYF. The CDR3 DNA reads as TGTGCCTGGAGTGTAAGTAGGGGACAAGAGACCCAGTACTTC.

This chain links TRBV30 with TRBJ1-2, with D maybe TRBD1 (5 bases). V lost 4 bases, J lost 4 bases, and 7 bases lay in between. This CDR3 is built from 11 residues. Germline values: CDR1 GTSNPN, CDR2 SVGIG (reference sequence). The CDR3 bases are TGTGCCTGGAAAGACAGCTATGGCTACACCTTC. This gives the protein CAWKDSYGYTF. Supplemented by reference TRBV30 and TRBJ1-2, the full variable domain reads SQTIHQWPATLVQPVGSPLSLECTVEGTSNPNLYWYRQAAGRGLQLLFYSVGIGQISSEVPQNLSASRPQDRQFILSSKKLLLSDSGFYLCAWKDSYGYTFGSGTRLTVV.

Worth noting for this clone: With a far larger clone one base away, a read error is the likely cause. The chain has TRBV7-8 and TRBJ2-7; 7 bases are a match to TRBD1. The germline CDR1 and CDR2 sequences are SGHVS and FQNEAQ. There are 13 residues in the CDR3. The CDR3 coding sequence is TGCGCCAGCAGCCAACGGACAGGTCGCGAGCAGTACTTC. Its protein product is CASSQRTGREQYF.

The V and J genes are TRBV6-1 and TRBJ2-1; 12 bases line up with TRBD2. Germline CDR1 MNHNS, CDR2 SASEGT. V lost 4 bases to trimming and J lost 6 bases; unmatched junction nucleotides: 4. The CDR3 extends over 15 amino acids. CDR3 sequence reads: CASSGLAGGRNEQFF. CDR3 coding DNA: TGTGCCAGCAGTGGTCTAGCGGGAGGGCGCAATGAGCAGTTCTTC.

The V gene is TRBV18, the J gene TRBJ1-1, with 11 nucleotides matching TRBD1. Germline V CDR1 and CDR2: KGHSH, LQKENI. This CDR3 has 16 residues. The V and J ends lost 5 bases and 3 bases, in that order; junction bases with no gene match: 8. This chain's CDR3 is CASSSGDRGEYTEAFF. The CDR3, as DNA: TGTGCCAGCTCATCCGGGGACAGGGGGGAGTACACTGAAGCTTTCTTT. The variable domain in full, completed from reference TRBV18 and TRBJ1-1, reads NAGVMQNPRHLVRRRGQEARLRCSPMKGHSHVYWYRQLPEEGLKFMVYLQKENIIDESGMPKERFSAEFPKEGPSILRIQQVVRGDSAAYFCASSSGDRGEYTEAFFGQGTRLTVV.

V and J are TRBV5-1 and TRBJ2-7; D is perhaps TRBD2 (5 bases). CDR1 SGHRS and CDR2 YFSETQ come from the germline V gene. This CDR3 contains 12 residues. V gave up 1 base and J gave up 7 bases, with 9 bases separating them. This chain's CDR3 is CASSLSQREQYF. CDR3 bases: TGCGCCAGCAGCTTGAGCCAGCGGGAGCAGTACTTC.

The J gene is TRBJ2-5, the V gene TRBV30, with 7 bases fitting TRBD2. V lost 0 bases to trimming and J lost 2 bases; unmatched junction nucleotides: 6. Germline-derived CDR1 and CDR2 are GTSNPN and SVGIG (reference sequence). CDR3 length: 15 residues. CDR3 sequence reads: CAWSVEAGVQETQYF. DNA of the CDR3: TGTGCCTGGAGTGTAGAGGCGGGAGTTCAAGAGACCCAGTACTTC.

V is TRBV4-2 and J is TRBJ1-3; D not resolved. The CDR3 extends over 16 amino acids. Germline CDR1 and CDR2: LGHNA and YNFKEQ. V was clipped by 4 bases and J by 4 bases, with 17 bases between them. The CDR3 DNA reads TGTGCCAGCAGCCGCGACCTCCGGGTAGAGGGAAACACCATATATTTT. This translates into CASSRDLRVEGNTIYF.

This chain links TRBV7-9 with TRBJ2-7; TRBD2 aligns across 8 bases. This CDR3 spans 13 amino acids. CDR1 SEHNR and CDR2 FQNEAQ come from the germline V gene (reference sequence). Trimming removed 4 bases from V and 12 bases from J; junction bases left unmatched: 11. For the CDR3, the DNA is TGTGCCAGCAGCTCAAGCGGGAGTAACTTCGCGTACTTC. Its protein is CASSSSGSNFAYF.

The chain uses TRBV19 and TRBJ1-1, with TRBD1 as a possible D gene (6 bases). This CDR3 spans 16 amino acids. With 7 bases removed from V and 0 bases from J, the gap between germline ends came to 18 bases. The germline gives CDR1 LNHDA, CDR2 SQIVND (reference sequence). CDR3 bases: TGTGCCAGTAAGGGGGGGTCGACCTTGATGAACACTGAAGCTTTCTTT. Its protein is CASKGGSTLMNTEAFF.

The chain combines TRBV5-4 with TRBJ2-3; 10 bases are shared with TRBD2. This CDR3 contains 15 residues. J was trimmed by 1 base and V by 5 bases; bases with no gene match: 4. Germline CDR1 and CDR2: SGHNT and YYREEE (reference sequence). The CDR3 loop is CASSRLAGGTDTQYF. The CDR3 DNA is TGTGCCAGCAGTCGCCTAGCGGGAGGCACAGATACGCAGTATTTT.

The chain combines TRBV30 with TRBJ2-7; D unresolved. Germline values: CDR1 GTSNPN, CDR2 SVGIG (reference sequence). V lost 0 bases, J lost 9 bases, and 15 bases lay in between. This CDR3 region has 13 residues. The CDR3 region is CAWSVSPHRGQYF. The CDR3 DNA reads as TGTGCCTGGAGTGTATCCCCACATAGAGGGCAGTACTTC. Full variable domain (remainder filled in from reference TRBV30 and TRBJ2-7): SQTIHQWPATLVQPVGSPLSLECTVEGTSNPNLYWYRQAAGRGLQLLFYSVGIGQISSEVPQNLSASRPQDRQFILSSKKLLLSDSGFYLCAWSVSPHRGQYFGPGTRLTVT.

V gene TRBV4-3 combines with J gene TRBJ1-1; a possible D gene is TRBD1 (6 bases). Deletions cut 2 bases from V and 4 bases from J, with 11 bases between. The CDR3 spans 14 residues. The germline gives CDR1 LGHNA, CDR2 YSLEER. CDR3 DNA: TGCGCCAGCAGCCAACAGGGGATGGCCACTGAAGCTTTCTTT. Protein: CASSQQGMATEAFF.

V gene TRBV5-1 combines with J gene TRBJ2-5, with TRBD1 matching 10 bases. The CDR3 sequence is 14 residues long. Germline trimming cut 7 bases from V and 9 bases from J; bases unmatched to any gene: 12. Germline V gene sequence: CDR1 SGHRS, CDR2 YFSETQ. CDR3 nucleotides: TGCGCCAGCGGAGGGGGACAGGGGCGAGCGTCCCAGTACTTC. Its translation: CASGGGQGRASQYF.

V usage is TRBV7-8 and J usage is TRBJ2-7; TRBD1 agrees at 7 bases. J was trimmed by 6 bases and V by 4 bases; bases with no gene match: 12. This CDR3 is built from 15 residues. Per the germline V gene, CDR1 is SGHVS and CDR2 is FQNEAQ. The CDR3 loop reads CASSSTGTVIAEQYF. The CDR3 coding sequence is TGTGCCAGCAGCTCAACCGGGACAGTAATAGCCGAGCAGTACTTC.

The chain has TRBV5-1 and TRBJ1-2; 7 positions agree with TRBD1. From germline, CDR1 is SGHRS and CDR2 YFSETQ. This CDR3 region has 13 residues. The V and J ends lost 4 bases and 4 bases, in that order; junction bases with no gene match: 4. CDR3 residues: CASSPDRVYGYTF. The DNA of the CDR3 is TGCGCCAGCAGCCCTGACAGGGTCTATGGCTACACCTTC.

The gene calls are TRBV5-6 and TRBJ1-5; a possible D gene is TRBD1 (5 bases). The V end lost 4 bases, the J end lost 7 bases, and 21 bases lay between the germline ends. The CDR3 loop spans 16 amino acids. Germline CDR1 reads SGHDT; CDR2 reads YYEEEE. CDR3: CASSPRTRASGQPQHF. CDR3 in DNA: TGTGCCAGCAGCCCAAGGACCAGGGCGTCCGGGCAGCCCCAGCATTTT.

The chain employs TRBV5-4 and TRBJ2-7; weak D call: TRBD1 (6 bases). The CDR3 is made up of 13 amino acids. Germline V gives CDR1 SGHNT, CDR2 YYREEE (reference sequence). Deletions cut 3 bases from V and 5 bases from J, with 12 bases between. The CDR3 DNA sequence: TGTGCCAGCAGCTCAGCAGGGGTTGACGAGCAGTACTTC. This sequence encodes CASSSAGVDEQYF.

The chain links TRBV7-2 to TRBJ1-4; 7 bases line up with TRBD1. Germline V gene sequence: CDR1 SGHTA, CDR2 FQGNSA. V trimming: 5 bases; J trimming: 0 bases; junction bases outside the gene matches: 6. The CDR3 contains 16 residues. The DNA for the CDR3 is TGTGCCAGCAGCCGGGACAGCTTTGCAACTAATGAAAAACTGTTTTTT. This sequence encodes CASSRDSFATNEKLFF.

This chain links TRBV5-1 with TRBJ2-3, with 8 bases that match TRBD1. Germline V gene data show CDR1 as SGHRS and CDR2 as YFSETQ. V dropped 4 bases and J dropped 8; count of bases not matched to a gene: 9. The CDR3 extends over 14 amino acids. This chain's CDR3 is CASSSDRGLGTQYF. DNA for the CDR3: TGCGCCAGCAGCAGTGACAGGGGTTTGGGTACGCAGTATTTT.